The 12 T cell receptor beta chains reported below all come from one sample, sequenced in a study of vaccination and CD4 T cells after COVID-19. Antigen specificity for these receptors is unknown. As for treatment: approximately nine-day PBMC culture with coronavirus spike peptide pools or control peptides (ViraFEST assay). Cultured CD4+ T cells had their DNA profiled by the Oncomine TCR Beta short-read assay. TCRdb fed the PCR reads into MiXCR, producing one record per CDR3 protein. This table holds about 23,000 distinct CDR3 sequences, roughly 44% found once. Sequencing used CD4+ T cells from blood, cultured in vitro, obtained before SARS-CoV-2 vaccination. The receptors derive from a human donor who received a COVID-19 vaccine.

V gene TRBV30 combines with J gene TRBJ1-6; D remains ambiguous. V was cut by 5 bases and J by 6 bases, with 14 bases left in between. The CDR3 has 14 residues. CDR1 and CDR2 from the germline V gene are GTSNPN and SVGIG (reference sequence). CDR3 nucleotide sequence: TGTGCCTGGGACTCCGACGGCATTAATTCACCCCTCCACTTT. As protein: CAWDSDGINSPLHF.

CDR3 in amino acids: CASSRGRLETQYF. CDR3 nucleotides: TGTGCCAGCAGCCGAGGTCGTCTAGAGACCCAGTACTTC. The chain couples TRBV14 to TRBJ2-5, with D uncertain. CDR3 length equals 13 residues. CDR1 and CDR2 from the germline V gene are SGHDN and FVKESK. The germline V and J ends were trimmed by 4 bases and 4 bases, with 10 bases remaining between them.

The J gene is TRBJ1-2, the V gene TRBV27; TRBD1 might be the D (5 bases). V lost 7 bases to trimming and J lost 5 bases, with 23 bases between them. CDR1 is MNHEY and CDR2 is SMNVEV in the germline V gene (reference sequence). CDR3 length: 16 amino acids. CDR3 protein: CASTFGWRLGAYGYTF. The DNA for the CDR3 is TGTGCCAGCACCTTCGGGTGGAGGTTAGGGGCATATGGCTACACCTTC.

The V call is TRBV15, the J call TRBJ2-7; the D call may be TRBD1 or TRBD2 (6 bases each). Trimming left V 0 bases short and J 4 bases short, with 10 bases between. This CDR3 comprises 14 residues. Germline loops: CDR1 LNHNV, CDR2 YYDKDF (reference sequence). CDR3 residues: CATSRDIGGYEQYF. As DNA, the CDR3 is TGTGCCACCAGCAGAGATATAGGGGGGTACGAGCAGTACTTC.

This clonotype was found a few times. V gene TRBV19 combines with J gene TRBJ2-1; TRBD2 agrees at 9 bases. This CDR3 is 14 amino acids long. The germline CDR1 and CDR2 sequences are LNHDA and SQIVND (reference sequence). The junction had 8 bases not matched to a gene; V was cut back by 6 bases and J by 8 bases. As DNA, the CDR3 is TGTGCCAGTAGACGCGGGGGGGCGGAGGATGAGCAGTTCTTC. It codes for CASRRGGAEDEQFF.

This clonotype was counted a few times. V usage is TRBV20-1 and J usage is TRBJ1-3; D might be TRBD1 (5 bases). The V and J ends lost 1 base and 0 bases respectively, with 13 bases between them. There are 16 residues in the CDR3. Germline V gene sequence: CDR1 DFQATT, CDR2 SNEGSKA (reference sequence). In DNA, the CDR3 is TGCAGTGCTAGAGTGCGGGGGGGAAGCTCTGGAAACACCATATATTTT. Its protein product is CSARVRGGSSGNTIYF.

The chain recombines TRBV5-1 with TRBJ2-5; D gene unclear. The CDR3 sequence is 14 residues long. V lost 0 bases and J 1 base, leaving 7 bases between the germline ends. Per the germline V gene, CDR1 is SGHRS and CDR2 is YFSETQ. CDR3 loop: CASSLAPPQETQYF. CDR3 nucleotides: TGCGCCAGCAGCTTGGCCCCCCCCCAAGAGACCCAGTACTTC.

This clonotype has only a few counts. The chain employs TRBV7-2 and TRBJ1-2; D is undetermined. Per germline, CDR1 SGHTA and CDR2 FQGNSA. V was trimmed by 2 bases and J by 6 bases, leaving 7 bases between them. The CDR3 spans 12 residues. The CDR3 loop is CASSLFYDGYTF. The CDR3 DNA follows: TGTGCCAGCAGCTTATTTTACGATGGCTACACCTTC.

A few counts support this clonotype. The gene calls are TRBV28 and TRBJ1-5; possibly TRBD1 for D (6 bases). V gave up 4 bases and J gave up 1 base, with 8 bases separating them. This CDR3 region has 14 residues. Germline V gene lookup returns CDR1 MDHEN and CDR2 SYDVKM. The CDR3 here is CASSSTGSNQPQHF. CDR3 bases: TGTGCCAGCAGTTCCACAGGGAGCAATCAGCCCCAGCATTTT.

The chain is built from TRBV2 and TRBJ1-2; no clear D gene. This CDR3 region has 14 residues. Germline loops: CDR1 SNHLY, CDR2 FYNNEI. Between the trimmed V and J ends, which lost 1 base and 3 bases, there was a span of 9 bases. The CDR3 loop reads CASSEDPFYYGYTF. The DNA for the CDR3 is TGTGCCAGCAGTGAAGACCCCTTCTACTATGGCTACACCTTC.

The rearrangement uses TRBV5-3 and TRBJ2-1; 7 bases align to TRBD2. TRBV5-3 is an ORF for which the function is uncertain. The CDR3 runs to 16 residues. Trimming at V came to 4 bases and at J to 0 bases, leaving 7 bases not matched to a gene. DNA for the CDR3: TGTGCCAGAAGCCAGAGCGGGGCGAGCTCCTACAATGAGCAGTTCTTC. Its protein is CARSQSGASSYNEQFF.

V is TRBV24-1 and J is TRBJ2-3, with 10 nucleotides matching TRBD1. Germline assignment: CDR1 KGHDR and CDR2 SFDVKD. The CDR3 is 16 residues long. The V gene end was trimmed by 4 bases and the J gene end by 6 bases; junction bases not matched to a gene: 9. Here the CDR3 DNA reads TGTGCCACCAGTGACACCGGGACAGGGGACGGGGATACGCAGTATTTT. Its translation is CATSDTGTGDGDTQYF.